This is a list of T cell receptor beta chains from one sample in a study of cytomegalovirus exposure and HLA in healthy donors. The repertoire was sequenced with immunoSEQ multiplex PCR; TCRdb's copy has only in-frame clones and lacks some. Of roughly 80,000 clones in the sample, about 80% were seen once. Specimen: PBMCs. The receptors stem from a man aged 35 to 55 in good health and CMV-seronegative. Each CDR3 is given with its conserved first and last residue. D genes are given only for firm matches. A row's size may be missing; if present it is once, few, many or a size class.

cdr3_nt: TGTGCCAGCACCTCGATCTACAGTACCTACGAGCAGTACTTC; cdr3_aa: CASTSIYSTYEQYF; clone_size: few; d_call: NA; j_call: TRBJ2-7; v_call: TRBV6-1
cdr3_nt: TGTGCCAGTAGACAGGGGTTTATGAACACTGAAGCTTTCTTT; cdr3_aa: CASRQGFMNTEAFF; clone_size: NA; d_call: TRBD1; j_call: TRBJ1-1; v_call: TRBV19
cdr3_nt: TGTTCCAGCAGCGCCTTCAGGGGCGGGAGCACTGAAGCTTTCTTT; cdr3_aa: CSSSAFRGGSTEAFF; clone_size: NA; d_call: NA; j_call: TRBJ1-1; v_call: TRBV7-9
cdr3_nt: TGTGCCAGCAGCTCTTTGACAGGGTCCACTGAAGCTTTCTTT; cdr3_aa: CASSSLTGSTEAFF; clone_size: NA; d_call: TRBD1; j_call: TRBJ1-1; v_call: TRBV7-9
cdr3_nt: TGTGCCAGCAGCTTAAGTACAAAAACCGGGGAGCTGTTTTTT; cdr3_aa: CASSLSTKTGELFF; clone_size: many; d_call: NA; j_call: TRBJ2-2; v_call: TRBV7-2
cdr3_nt: TGTGCCAGCAGTGAGCGGGGAACGGATGAAAAACTGTTTTTT; cdr3_aa: CASSERGTDEKLFF; clone_size: NA; d_call: NA; j_call: TRBJ1-4; v_call: TRBV6-4
cdr3_nt: TGTGCCAGCAGTCGGAAACAACAGGGTTACGAGCAGTACTTC; cdr3_aa: CASSRKQQGYEQYF; clone_size: NA; d_call: NA; j_call: TRBJ2-7; v_call: TRBV27
cdr3_nt: TGTGCCAGCAGCTTCTTCAGGGGCGAGGCCGGGGAGCTGTTTTTT; cdr3_aa: CASSFFRGEAGELFF; clone_size: NA; d_call: NA; j_call: TRBJ2-2; v_call: TRBV5-4
cdr3_nt: TGTGCCACCAGCAGAGACAGGGAATATGGCTACACCTTC; cdr3_aa: CATSRDREYGYTF; clone_size: once; d_call: NA; j_call: TRBJ1-2; v_call: TRBV15
cdr3_nt: TGTGCCAGCAGTTTACGGGGGTTTCCCAATCAGCCCCAGCATTTT; cdr3_aa: CASSLRGFPNQPQHF; clone_size: once; d_call: NA; j_call: TRBJ1-5; v_call: TRBV27
cdr3_nt: TGTGCCAGCAGTACCTCCGGGACAGAGAGTAATGGCTACACCTTC; cdr3_aa: CASSTSGTESNGYTF; clone_size: once; d_call: TRBD1; j_call: TRBJ1-2; v_call: TRBV27
cdr3_nt: TGTGCCAGCAGCCAAGATAGTGAGCGGGGGGGAAACTACAATGAGCAGTTCTTC; cdr3_aa: CASSQDSERGGNYNEQFF; clone_size: NA; d_call: TRBD2; j_call: TRBJ2-1; v_call: TRBV4-2
cdr3_nt: TGTGCCAGCAGTAACACAGGGGAGACTGAAGCTTTCTTT; cdr3_aa: CASSNTGETEAFF; clone_size: few; d_call: TRBD1; j_call: TRBJ1-1; v_call: TRBV6-6
cdr3_nt: TGTGCCAGCTCAACGACAGGGATCAATCAGCCCCAGCATTTT; cdr3_aa: CASSTTGINQPQHF; clone_size: few; d_call: TRBD1; j_call: TRBJ1-5; v_call: TRBV18
cdr3_nt: TGCAGCGCCGGGGGGGGACGCACAGATACGCAGTATTTT; cdr3_aa: CSAGGGRTDTQYF; clone_size: NA; d_call: TRBD2; j_call: TRBJ2-3; v_call: TRBV29-1
cdr3_nt: TGTGCCAGCAGGAAACCGGGACAGGGAGGGTCACCCCTCCACTTT; cdr3_aa: CASRKPGQGGSPLHF; clone_size: NA; d_call: TRBD1; j_call: TRBJ1-6; v_call: TRBV6-6
cdr3_nt: TGCGCCAGCAGCTTGGCCGAGAACTATGGCTACACCTTC; cdr3_aa: CASSLAENYGYTF; clone_size: NA; d_call: NA; j_call: TRBJ1-2; v_call: TRBV5-1
cdr3_nt: TGTGCCAGCAGTGTGACAGGGGGAGGCTACCCCTTC; cdr3_aa: CASSVTGGGYPF; clone_size: NA; d_call: TRBD1; j_call: TRBJ1-2; v_call: TRBV2